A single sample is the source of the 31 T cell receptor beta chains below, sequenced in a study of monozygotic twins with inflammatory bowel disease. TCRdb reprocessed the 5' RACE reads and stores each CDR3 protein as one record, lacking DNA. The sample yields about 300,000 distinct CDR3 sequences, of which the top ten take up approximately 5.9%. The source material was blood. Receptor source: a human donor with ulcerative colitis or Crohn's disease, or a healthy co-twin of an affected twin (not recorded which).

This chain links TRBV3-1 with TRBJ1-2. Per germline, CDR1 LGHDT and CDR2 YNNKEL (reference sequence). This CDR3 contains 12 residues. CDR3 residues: CASSQTAGGYTF.

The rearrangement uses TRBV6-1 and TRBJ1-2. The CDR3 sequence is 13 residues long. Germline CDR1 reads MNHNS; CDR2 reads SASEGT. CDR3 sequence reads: CASSRGRGEGYTF.

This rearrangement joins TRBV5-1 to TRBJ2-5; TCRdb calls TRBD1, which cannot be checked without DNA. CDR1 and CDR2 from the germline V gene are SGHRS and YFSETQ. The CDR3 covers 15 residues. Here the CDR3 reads CASSERQGGQETQYF.

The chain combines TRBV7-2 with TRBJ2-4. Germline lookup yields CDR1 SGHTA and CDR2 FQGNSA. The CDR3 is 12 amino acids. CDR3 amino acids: CASSSAKNIQYF.

The CDR3 here is CASSTGAREQYF. This chain uses TRBV6-2 or TRBV6-3 with TRBJ2-7; TCRdb indicates TRBD1, and absent DNA this call remains unverified. Germline assignment: CDR1 MNHEY and CDR2 SVGEGT. This CDR3 has 12 amino acids.

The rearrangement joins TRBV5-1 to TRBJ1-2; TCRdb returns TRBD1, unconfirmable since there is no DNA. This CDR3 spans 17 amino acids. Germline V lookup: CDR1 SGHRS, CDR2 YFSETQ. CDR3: CASSLSLTGGANYGYTF.

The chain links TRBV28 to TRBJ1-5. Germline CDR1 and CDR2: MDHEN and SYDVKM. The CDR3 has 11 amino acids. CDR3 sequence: CASSLTRPQHF.

The CDR3 is CASRGNSPLHF. The chain links TRBV6-5 to TRBJ1-6. The germline gives CDR1 MNHEY, CDR2 SVGAGI. The CDR3 consists of 11 residues.

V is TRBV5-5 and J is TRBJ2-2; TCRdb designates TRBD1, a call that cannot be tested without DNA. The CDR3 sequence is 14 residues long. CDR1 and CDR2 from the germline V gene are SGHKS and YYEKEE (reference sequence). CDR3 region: CASSLGQGIGELFF.

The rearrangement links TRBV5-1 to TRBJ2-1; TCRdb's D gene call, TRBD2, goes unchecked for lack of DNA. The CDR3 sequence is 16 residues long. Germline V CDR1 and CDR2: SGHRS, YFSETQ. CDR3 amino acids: CASSLDGLAGYNEQFF.

The CDR3 sequence: CASSLGDSSYNEQFF. The chain carries TRBV5-1 and TRBJ2-1; TCRdb's assignment of TRBD1 cannot be checked, as there is no DNA. The CDR3 runs to 15 residues. Germline V gives CDR1 SGHRS, CDR2 YFSETQ.

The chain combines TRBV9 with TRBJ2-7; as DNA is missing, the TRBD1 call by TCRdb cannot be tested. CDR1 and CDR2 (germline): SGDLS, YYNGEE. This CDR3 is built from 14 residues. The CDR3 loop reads CASSVTGSSYEQYF.

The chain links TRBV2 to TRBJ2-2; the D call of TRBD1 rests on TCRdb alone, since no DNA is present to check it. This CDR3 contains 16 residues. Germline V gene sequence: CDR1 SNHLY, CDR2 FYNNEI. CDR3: CASSGNTGIRTGELFF.

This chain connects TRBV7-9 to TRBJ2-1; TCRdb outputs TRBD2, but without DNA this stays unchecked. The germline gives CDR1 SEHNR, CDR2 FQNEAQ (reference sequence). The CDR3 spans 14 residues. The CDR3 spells CASSFRREAGEQFF. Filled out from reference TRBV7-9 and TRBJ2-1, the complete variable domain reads DTGVSQNPRHKITKRGQNVTFRCDPISEHNRLYWYRQTLGQGPEFLTYFQNEAQLEKSRLLSDRFSAERPKGSFSTLEIQRTEQGDSAMYLCASSFRREAGEQFFGPGTRLTVL.

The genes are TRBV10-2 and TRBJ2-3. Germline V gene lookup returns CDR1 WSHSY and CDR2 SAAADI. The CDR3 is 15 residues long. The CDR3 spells CASSDLGGGTDTQYF.

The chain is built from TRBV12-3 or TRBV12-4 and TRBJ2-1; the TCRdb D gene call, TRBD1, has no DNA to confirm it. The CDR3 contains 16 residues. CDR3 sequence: CASTTNGGGGSNEQFF.

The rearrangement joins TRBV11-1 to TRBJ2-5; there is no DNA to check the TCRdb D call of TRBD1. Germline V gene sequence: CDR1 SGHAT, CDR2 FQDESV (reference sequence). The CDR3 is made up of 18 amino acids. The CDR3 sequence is CASSLGGSPDRARETQYF.

This chain's CDR3 is CASSANDRGDGYTF. The V and J genes are TRBV7-2 and TRBJ1-2; with no DNA, the TCRdb D assignment of TRBD1 cannot be verified. The CDR3 runs 14 residues. Germline CDR1 SGHTA, CDR2 FQGNSA.

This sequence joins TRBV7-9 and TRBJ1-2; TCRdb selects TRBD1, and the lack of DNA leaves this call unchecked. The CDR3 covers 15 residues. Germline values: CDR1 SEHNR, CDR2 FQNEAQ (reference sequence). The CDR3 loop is CASSLTTRVGGGYTF.

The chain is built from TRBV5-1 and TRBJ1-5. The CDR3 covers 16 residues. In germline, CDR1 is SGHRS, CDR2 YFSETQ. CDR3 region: CASSLEVRSAGQPQHF.

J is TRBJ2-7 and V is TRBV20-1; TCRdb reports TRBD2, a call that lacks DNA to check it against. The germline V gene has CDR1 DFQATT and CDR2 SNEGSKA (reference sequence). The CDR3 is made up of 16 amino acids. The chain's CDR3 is CSADIGGRALIYEQYF.

The CDR3 here is CATGAGGAIDEQFF. V gene TRBV24-1 combines with J gene TRBJ2-1; TCRdb lists TRBD1, though no DNA is available to test this call. The CDR3 sequence is 14 residues long. Germline CDR1 and CDR2: KGHDR and SFDVKD.

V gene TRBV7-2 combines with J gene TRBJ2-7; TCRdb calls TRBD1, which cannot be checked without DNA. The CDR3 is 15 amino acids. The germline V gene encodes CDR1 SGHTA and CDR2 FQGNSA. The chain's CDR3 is CASSSQDSYYYEQYF.

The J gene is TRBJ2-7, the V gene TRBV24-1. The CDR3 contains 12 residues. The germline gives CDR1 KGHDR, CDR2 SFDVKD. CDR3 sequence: CATSDFGNEQYF.

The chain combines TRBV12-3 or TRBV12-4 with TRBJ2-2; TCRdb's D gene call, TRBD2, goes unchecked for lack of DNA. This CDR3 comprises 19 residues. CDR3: CASSLGTSGGPSNTGELFF.

CDR3 sequence reads: CATSEGQGNTGELFF. The genes are TRBV24-1 and TRBJ2-2; TCRdb reports TRBD1, a call that lacks DNA to check it against. Germline V gene data show CDR1 as KGHDR and CDR2 as SFDVKD. This CDR3 region has 15 residues.

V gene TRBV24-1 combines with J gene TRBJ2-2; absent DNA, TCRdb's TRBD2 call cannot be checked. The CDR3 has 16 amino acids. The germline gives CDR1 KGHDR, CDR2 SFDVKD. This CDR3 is CATSDFGTSGTGELFF.

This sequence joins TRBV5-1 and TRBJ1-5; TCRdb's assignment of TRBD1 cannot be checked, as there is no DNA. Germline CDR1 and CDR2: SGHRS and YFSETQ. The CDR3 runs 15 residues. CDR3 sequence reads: CASSVTGLDNQPQHF. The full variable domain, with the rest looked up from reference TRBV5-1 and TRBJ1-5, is KAGVTQTPRYLIKTRGQQVTLSCSPISGHRSVSWYQQTPGQGLQFLFEYFSETQRNKGNFPGRFSGRQFSNSRSEMNVSTLELGDSALYLCASSVTGLDNQPQHFGDGTRLSIL.

The CDR3 is CATSVQGPSTDTQYF. The chain combines TRBV24-1 with TRBJ2-3; the D gene TCRdb calls, TRBD1, cannot be checked with no DNA. Germline V gives CDR1 KGHDR, CDR2 SFDVKD. This CDR3 region has 15 residues.

The CDR3 region is CASSPLTADNSPLHF. The V call is TRBV18, the J call TRBJ1-6; TCRdb lists TRBD1, though no DNA is available to test this call. This CDR3 spans 15 amino acids. The germline gives CDR1 KGHSH, CDR2 LQKENI. Using reference TRBV18 and TRBJ1-6 for the parts outside the CDR3, the full variable domain is NAGVMQNPRHLVRRRGQEARLRCSPMKGHSHVYWYRQLPEEGLKFMVYLQKENIIDESGMPKERFSAEFPKEGPSILRIQQVVRGDSAAYFCASSPLTADNSPLHFGNGTRLTVT.

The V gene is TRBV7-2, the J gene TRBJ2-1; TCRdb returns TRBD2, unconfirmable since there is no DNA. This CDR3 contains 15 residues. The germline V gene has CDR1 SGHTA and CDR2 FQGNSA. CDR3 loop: CASSSLTSGTVEQFF.